The T cell receptor beta chain described here comes from a study of blood T cell repertoires in COVID-19. Across the whole study: Samples of COVID-19 (acute and convalescent) were obtained from the United States, Italy and Spain.

This table comes from immunoSEQ multiplex PCR, and its TCRdb copy is limited to in-frame clones, with some not included. The data hold about 170,000 clones, with roughly 78% observed a single time. Ages ranged from roughly 18 to 100 years, with residence in more than 20 US areas. Clinical history as reported by participants underpinned cohort assignment. There are 13 residues in the CDR3. The germline V gene has CDR1 SEHNR and CDR2 FQNEAQ (reference sequence). With 3 bases removed from V and 2 bases from J, the gap between germline ends came to 8 bases. V gene TRBV7-9 combines with J gene TRBJ2-7; possible D gene TRBD1, 5 bases. The source material was PBMCs or T cells enriched from blood (not recorded which). This clonotype was obtained from a woman in her 70s in a cohort exposed to, infected with or recovered from COVID-19 (not recorded which). CDR3 in amino acids: CASSLPGPYEQYF. The DNA for the CDR3 is TGTGCCAGCAGCTTGCCAGGGCCCTACGAGCAGTACTTC.